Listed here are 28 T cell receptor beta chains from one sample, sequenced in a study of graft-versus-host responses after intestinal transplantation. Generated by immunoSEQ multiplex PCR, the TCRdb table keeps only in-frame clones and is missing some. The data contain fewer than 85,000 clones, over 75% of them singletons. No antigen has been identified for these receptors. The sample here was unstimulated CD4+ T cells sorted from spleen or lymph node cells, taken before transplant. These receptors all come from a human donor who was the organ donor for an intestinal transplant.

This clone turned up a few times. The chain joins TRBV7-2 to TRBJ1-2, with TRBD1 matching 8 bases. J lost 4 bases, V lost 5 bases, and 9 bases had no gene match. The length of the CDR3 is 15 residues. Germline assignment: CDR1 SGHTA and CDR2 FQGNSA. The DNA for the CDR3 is TGTGCCAGCAGCGCCTCCGGACAGGGCGGCTATGGCTACACCTTC. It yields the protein CASSASGQGGYGYTF.

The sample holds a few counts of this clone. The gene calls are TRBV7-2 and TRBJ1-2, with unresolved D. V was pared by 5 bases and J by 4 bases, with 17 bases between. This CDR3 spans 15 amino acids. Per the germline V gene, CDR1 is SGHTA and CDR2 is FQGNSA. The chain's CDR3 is CASSQTSPGTYGYTF. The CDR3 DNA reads TGTGCCAGCAGCCAGACCTCCCCGGGAACCTATGGCTACACCTTC.

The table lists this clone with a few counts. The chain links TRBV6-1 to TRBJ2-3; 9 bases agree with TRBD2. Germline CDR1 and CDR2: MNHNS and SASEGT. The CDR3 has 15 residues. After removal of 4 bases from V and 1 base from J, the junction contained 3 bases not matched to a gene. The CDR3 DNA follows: TGTGCCAGCAGTGTTGCGGGAGGGGGCACAGATACGCAGTATTTT. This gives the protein CASSVAGGGTDTQYF.

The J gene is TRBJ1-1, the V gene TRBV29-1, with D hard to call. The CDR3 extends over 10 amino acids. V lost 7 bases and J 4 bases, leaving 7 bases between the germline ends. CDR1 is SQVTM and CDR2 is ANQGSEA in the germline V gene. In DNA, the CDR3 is TGCAGCGACGGAGCCACTGAAGCTTTCTTT. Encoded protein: CSDGATEAFF.

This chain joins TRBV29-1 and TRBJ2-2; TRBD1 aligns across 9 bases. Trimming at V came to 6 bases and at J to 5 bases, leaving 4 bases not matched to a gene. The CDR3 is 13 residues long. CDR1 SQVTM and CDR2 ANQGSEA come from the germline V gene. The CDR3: CSVRTGVTGELFF. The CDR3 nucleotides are TGCAGCGTGCGGACAGGGGTGACCGGGGAGCTGTTTTTT.

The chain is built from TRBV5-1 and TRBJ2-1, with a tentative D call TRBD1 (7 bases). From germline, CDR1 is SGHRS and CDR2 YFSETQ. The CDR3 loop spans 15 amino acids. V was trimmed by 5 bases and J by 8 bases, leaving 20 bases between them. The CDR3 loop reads CASRVTGRSNDEQFF. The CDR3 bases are TGCGCCAGCAGGGTGACAGGGAGGTCGAACGATGAGCAGTTCTTC.

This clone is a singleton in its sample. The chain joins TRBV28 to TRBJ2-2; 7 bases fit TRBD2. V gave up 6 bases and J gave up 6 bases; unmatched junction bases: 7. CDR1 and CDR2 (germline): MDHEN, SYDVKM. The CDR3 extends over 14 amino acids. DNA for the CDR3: TGTGCCAGCAGGTCCCAGCGGGACTCCGGGGAGCTGTTTTTT. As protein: CASRSQRDSGELFF. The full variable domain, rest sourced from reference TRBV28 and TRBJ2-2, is DVKVTQSSRYLVKRTGEKVFLECVQDMDHENMFWYRQDPGLGLRLIYFSYDVKMKEKGDIPEGYSVSREKKERFSLILESASTNQTSMYLCASRSQRDSGELFFGEGSRLTVL.

The CDR3 sequence: CASGGNRGDGYTF. CDR3 nucleotides: TGTGCCAGTGGGGGGAACAGGGGAGATGGCTACACCTTC. V usage is TRBV19 and J usage is TRBJ1-2; 7 nucleotides match TRBD1. V trimming: 8 bases; J trimming: 6 bases; junction bases outside the gene matches: 9. CDR3 length equals 13 residues. Germline CDR1 LNHDA, CDR2 SQIVND (reference sequence).

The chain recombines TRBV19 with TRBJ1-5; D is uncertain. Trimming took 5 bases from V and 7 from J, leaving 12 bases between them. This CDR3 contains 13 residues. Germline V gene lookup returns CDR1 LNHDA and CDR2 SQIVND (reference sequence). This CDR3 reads CASSPRHSQPQHF. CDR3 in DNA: TGTGCCAGTAGTCCCCGACATTCCCAGCCCCAGCATTTT.

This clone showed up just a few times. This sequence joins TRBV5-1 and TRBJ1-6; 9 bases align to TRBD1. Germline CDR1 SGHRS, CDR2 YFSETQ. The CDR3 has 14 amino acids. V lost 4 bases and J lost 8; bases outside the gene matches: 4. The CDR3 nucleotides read TGCGCCAGCAGCATACAGGGGGCTGATTCACCCCTCCACTTT. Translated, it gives CASSIQGADSPLHF.

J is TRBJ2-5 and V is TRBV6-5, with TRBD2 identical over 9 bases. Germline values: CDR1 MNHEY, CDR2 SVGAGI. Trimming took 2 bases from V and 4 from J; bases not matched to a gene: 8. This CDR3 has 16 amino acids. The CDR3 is CASSYLGLAGIETQYF. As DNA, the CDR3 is TGTGCCAGCAGTTACCTAGGCCTAGCGGGAATAGAGACCCAGTACTTC.

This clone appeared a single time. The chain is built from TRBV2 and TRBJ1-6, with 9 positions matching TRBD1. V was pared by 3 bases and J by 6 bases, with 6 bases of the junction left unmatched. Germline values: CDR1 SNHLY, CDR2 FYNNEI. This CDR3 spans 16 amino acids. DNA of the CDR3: TGTGCCAGCAGTGAGTTGGGACAGGGAGGTAATTCACCCCTCCACTTT. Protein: CASSELGQGGNSPLHF.

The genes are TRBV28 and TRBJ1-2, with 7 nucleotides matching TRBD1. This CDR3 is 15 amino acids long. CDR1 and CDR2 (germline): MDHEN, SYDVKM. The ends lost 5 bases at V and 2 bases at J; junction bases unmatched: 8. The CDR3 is CASSTYDRDNYGYTF. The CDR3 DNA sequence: TGTGCCAGCAGTACCTACGACAGGGACAACTATGGCTACACCTTC.

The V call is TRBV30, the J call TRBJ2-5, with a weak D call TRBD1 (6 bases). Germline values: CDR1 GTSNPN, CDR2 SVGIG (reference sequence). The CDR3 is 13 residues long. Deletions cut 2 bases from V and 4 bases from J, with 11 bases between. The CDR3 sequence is CAWSTLGAETQYF. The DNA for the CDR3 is TGTGCCTGGAGTACATTGGGGGCAGAGACCCAGTACTTC.

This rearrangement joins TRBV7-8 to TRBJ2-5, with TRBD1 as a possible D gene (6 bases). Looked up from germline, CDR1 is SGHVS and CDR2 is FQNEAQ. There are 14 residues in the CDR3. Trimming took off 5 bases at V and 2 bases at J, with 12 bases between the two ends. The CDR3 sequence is CASSPWTAQETQYF. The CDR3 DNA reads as TGTGCCAGCAGCCCATGGACAGCTCAAGAGACCCAGTACTTC.

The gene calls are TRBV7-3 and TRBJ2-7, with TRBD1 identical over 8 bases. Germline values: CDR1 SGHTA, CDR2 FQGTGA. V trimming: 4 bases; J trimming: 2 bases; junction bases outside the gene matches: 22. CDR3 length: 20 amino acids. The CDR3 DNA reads TGTGCCAGCAGCTCCCCCGACAGAGGGATGGACAGGGTTAGAACCTACGAGCAGTACGTC. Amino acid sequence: CASSSPDRGMDRVRTYEQYV.

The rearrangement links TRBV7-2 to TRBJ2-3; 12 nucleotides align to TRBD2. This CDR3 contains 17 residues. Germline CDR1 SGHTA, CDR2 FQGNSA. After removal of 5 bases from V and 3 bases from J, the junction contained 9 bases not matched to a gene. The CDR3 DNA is TGTGCCAGCAGCCCCGGACTAGCGGGGTGGTTTACAGATACGCAGTATTTT. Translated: CASSPGLAGWFTDTQYF. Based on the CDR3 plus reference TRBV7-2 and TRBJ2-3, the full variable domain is GAGVSQSPSNKVTEKGKDVELRCDPISGHTALYWYRQSLGQGLEFLIYFQGNSAPDKSGLPSDRFSAERTGGSVSTLTIQRTQQEDSAVYLCASSPGLAGWFTDTQYFGPGTRLTVL.

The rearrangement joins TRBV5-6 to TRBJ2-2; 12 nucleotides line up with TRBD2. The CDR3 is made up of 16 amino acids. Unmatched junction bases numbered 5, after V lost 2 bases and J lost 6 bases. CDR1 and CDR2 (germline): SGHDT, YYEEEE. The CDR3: CASSLEGLAGPGELFF. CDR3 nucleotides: TGTGCCAGCAGCTTAGAAGGACTAGCGGGGCCCGGGGAGCTGTTTTTT.

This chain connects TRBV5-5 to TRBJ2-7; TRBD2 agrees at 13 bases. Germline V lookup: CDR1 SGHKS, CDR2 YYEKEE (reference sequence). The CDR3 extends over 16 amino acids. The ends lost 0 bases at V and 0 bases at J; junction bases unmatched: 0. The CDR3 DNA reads TGTGCCAGCAGCTTGGGACTAGCGGGGGGCTCCTACGAGCAGTACGTC. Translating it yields CASSLGLAGGSYEQYV.

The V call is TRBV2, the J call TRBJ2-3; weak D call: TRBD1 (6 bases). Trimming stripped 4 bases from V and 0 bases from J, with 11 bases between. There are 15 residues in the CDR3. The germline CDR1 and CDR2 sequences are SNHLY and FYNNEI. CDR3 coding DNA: TGTGCCAGCAGTGGGACAGCTCCTAGCACAGATACGCAGTATTTT. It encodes CASSGTAPSTDTQYF.

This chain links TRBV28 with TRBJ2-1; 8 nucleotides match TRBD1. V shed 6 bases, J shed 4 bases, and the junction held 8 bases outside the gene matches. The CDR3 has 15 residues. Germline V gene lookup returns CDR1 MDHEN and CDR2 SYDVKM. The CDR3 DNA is TGTGCCAGCAGCTCGACAGGGGCGCGGTACAATGAGCAGTTCTTC. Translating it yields CASSSTGARYNEQFF.

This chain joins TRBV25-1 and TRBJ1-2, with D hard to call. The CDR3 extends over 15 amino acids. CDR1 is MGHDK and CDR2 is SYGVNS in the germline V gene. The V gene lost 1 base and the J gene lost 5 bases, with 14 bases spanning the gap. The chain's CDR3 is CASSESRALSYGYTF. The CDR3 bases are TGTGCCAGCAGTGAATCGCGGGCCCTTTCTTATGGCTACACCTTC.

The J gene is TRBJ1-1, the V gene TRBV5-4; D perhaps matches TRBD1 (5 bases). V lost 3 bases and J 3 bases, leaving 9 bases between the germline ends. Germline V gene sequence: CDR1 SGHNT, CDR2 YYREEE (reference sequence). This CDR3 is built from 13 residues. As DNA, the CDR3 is TGTGCCAGCAGCTACGACAGCGACACTGAAGCTTTCTTT. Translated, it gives CASSYDSDTEAFF.

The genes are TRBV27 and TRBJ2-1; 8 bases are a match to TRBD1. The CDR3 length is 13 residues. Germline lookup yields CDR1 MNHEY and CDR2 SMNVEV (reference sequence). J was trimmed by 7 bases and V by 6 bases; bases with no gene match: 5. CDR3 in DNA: TGTGCCAGCAGAAGGACAGGGAGGAATGAGCAGTTCTTC. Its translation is CASRRTGRNEQFF.

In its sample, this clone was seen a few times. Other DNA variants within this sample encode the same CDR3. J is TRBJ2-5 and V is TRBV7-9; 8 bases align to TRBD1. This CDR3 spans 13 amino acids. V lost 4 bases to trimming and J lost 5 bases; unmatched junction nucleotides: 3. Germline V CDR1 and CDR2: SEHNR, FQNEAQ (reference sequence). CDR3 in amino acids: CASSSRGPETQYF. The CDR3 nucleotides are TGTGCCAGCAGCTCCAGGGGGCCTGAGACCCAGTACTTC.

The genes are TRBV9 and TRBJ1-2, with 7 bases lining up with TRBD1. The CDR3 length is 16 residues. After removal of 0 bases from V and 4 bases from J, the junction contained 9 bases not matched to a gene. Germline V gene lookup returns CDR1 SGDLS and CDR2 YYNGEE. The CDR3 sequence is CASSVGTGPNLYGYTF. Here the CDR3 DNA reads TGTGCCAGCAGCGTAGGGACAGGCCCAAACCTCTATGGCTACACCTTC.

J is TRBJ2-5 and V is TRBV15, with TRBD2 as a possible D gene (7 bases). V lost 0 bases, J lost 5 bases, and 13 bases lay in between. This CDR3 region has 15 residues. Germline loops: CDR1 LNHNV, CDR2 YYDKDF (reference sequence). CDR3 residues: CATSRDSGGPETQYF. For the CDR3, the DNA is TGTGCCACCAGCAGAGATTCGGGGGGCCCTGAGACCCAGTACTTC.

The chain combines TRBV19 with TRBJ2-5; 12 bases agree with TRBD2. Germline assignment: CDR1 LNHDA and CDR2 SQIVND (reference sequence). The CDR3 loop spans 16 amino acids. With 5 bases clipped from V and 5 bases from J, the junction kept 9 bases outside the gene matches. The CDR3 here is CASSVTSGGPGETQYF. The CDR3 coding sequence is TGTGCCAGTAGTGTCACTAGCGGGGGGCCGGGGGAGACCCAGTACTTC.